A selection of T cell receptor beta chains follows, all from one sample in a study of CD8+CD57+ T cells in acquired aplastic anemia. TCRdb independently ran MiXCR on the reads; one entry per CDR3 protein. Of roughly 500,000 distinct CDR3 sequences listed, about a third were seen once; the top ten hold under 0.95%. The source material was sorted CD4+, CD8+, or CD8+CD57+ T cells (not recorded which) from PBMCs. These TCRs come from a human donor with aplastic anemia. CDR3s include the opening cysteine and the closing phenylalanine or tryptophan. The D gene is left open where the match is weak. The listing skips clone size in some rows; elsewhere it reads once, few, many or a size class.

CDR3 protein: CSVDQGQGFAEQFF
CDR3 DNA: TGCAGCGTTGACCAGGGACAGGGGTTCGCTGAGCAGTTCTTC
J gene: TRBJ2-1
D gene: TRBD1
clone size: many
V gene: TRBV29-1

CDR3 protein: CASTLQGTTGELFF
CDR3 DNA: TGTGCCAGCACCCTACAGGGGACAACCGGGGAGCTGTTTTTT
J gene: TRBJ2-2
D gene: TRBD1
clone size: .
V gene: TRBV6-1

CDR3 protein: CASSQDLDISDTQYF
CDR3 DNA: TGCGCCAGCAGCCAAGATCTAGATATCTCAGATACGCAGTATTTT
J gene: TRBJ2-3
D gene: .
clone size: .
V gene: TRBV4-3

CDR3 protein: CASSPQVGANEQYF
CDR3 DNA: TGTGCCAGCAGCCCCCAAGTGGGGGCCAACGAGCAGTACTTC
J gene: TRBJ2-7
D gene: .
clone size: few
V gene: TRBV3-1

CDR3 protein: CASSYSVLTYGGENEQFF
CDR3 DNA: TGTGCCAGCAGTTACTCGGTTCTTACTTATGGCGGGGAGAATGAGCAGTTCTTC
J gene: TRBJ2-1
D gene: .
clone size: .
V gene: TRBV6-2/TRBV6-3

CDR3 protein: CASSLGAREGTEAFF
CDR3 DNA: TGTGCCAGCAGCTTAGGGGCCAGGGAGGGCACTGAAGCTTTCTTT
J gene: TRBJ1-1
D gene: .
clone size: .
V gene: TRBV7-8

CDR3 protein: CASSQSGTEAYEQYF
CDR3 DNA: TGTGCCAGCAGCCAATCGGGGACCGAGGCCTACGAGCAGTACTTC
J gene: TRBJ2-7
D gene: .
clone size: .
V gene: TRBV4-2

CDR3 protein: CASSPGTSRETQYF
CDR3 DNA: TGTGCCAGCAGCCCCGGGACTAGCCGGGAGACCCAGTACTTC
J gene: TRBJ2-5
D gene: TRBD2
clone size: many
V gene: TRBV7-9

CDR3 protein: CASSETTGAGANVLTF
CDR3 DNA: TGTGCCAGCAGCGAAACGACGGGAGCTGGGGCCAACGTCCTGACTTTC
J gene: TRBJ2-6
D gene: .
clone size: many
V gene: TRBV7-6

CDR3 protein: CASSSQSGNTIYF
CDR3 DNA: TGTGCCAGCAGCTCCCAATCGGGAAACACCATATATTTT
J gene: TRBJ1-3
D gene: .
clone size: .
V gene: TRBV7-2

CDR3 protein: CATRTVFTSQPQHF
CDR3 DNA: TGTGCCACCAGGACAGTTTTTACCTCCCAGCCCCAGCATTTT
J gene: TRBJ1-5
D gene: .
clone size: many
V gene: TRBV15

CDR3 protein: CASSNQPAGAYEQYF
CDR3 DNA: TGCGCCAGCAGCAACCAACCCGCGGGGGCCTACGAGCAGTACTTC
J gene: TRBJ2-7
D gene: TRBD2
clone size: .
V gene: TRBV5-1

CDR3 protein: CATEDRGKRSGANVLTF
CDR3 DNA: TGTGCCACCGAGGACAGGGGGAAAAGGTCTGGGGCCAACGTCCTGACTTTC
J gene: TRBJ2-6
D gene: TRBD1
clone size: many
V gene: TRBV15

CDR3 protein: CATIRLFELLGYNEQFF
CDR3 DNA: TGTGCCACCATCAGACTATTTGAGCTCTTGGGGTACAATGAGCAGTTCTTC
J gene: TRBJ2-1
D gene: .
clone size: .
V gene: TRBV15

CDR3 protein: CASSLGGKTQYF
CDR3 DNA: TGTGCCAGCAGCTTAGGCGGGAAGACCCAGTACTTC
J gene: TRBJ2-5
D gene: .
clone size: many
V gene: TRBV11-1

CDR3 protein: CASSLGGHLYNEQFF
CDR3 DNA: TGTGCCAGCAGCTTGGGGGGACACCTCTACAATGAGCAGTTCTTC
J gene: TRBJ2-1
D gene: .
clone size: .
V gene: TRBV5-6

CDR3 protein: CSVTKGQETQYF
CDR3 DNA: TGCAGCGTTACTAAGGGGCAAGAGACCCAGTACTTC
J gene: TRBJ2-5
D gene: .
clone size: .
V gene: TRBV29-1

CDR3 protein: CASSNRRNQPQHF
CDR3 DNA: TGTGCCAGTAGTAATAGAAGAAATCAGCCCCAGCATTTT
J gene: TRBJ1-5
D gene: .
clone size: many
V gene: TRBV19

CDR3 protein: CAISETGSYTGELFF
CDR3 DNA: TGTGCCATCAGTGAGACAGGGTCGTACACCGGGGAGCTGTTTTTT
J gene: TRBJ2-2
D gene: .
clone size: .
V gene: TRBV10-3

CDR3 protein: CASSLAQGFADTQYF
CDR3 DNA: TGTGCCAGCAGCTTAGCGCAGGGTTTCGCAGATACGCAGTATTTT
J gene: TRBJ2-3
D gene: .
clone size: few
V gene: TRBV7-2

CDR3 protein: CASSQDPGQGLREQYF
CDR3 DNA: TGCGCCAGCAGCCAAGATCCTGGACAGGGACTCCGCGAGCAGTACTTC
J gene: TRBJ2-7
D gene: TRBD1
clone size: few
V gene: TRBV4-3

CDR3 protein: CSVQDRTSYEQYF
CDR3 DNA: TGCAGCGTTCAAGATCGGACCTCCTACGAGCAGTACTTC
J gene: TRBJ2-7
D gene: .
clone size: .
V gene: TRBV29-1

CDR3 protein: CATARGRGELFF
CDR3 DNA: TGTGCCACCGCAAGAGGGCGCGGGGAGCTGTTTTTT
J gene: TRBJ2-2
D gene: .
clone size: many
V gene: TRBV19

CDR3 protein: CASSQRRLAGTQYF
CDR3 DNA: TGTGCCAGCAGCCAAAGACGACTAGCGGGGACCCAGTACTTC
J gene: TRBJ2-5
D gene: TRBD2
clone size: .
V gene: TRBV14

CDR3 protein: CASSDNAGDPYEQYF
CDR3 DNA: TGTGCCAGCAGTGATAACGCGGGGGACCCCTACGAGCAGTACTTC
J gene: TRBJ2-7
D gene: TRBD2
clone size: once
V gene: TRBV2

CDR3 protein: CASSLQISGADTQYF
CDR3 DNA: TGTGCCAGCAGCCTCCAGATCAGCGGGGCAGATACGCAGTATTTT
J gene: TRBJ2-3
D gene: TRBD2
clone size: few
V gene: TRBV7-6

CDR3 protein: CAISEPSYYGYTF
CDR3 DNA: TGTGCCATCAGTGAGCCGTCGTATTATGGCTACACCTTC
J gene: TRBJ1-2
D gene: .
clone size: many
V gene: TRBV10-3

CDR3 protein: CASSGQGGSGNTF
CDR3 DNA: TGTGCCAGCAGTGGACAGGGAGGCTCTGGAAACACCTTC
J gene: TRBJ1-2
D gene: TRBD1
clone size: few
V gene: TRBV2

CDR3 protein: CASRLQGAREQYF
CDR3 DNA: TGTGCCAGCAGACTCCAGGGGGCGCGGGAGCAGTACTTC
J gene: TRBJ2-7
D gene: TRBD1
clone size: .
V gene: TRBV12-3/TRBV12-4

CDR3 protein: CATRDGRLGNTEAFF
CDR3 DNA: TGTGCCACCCGGGACGGCCGGTTGGGCAACACTGAAGCTTTCTTT
J gene: TRBJ1-1
D gene: .
clone size: once
V gene: TRBV24-1

CDR3 protein: CASSDPRPIGGYTF
CDR3 DNA: TGTGCCAGCAGTGACCCGAGGCCAATCGGAGGCTACACCTTC
J gene: TRBJ1-2
D gene: .
clone size: many
V gene: TRBV6-5